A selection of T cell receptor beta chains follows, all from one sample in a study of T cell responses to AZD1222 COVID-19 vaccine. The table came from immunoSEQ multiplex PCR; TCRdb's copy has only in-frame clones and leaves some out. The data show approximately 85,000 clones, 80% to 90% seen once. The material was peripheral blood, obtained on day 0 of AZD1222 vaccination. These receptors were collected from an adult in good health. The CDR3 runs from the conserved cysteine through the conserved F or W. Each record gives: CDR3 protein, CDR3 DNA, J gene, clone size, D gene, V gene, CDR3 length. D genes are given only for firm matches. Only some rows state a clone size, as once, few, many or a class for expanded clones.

CDR3aa: CASSGGTSGRGDTQYF
CDR3nt: TGTGCCAGCAGCGGCGGGACTAGCGGGAGGGGAGATACGCAGTATTTT
j_gene: TRBJ2-3
abundance: .
d_gene: TRBD2
v_gene: TRBV5-4
len: 16

CDR3aa: CASSEWGQGTGELFF
CDR3nt: TGTGCCAGCAGTGAATGGGGACAGGGGACCGGGGAGCTGTTTTTT
j_gene: TRBJ2-2
abundance: .
d_gene: TRBD1
v_gene: TRBV25-1
len: 15

CDR3aa: CASTWTGFNYGYTF
CDR3nt: TGTGCCAGTACTTGGACAGGGTTTAACTATGGCTACACCTTC
j_gene: TRBJ1-2
abundance: few
d_gene: TRBD1
v_gene: TRBV19
len: 14

CDR3aa: CASSPHPAGGSTDTQYF
CDR3nt: TGTGCCAGCAGCCCCCACCCCGCGGGGGGGAGCACAGATACGCAGTATTTT
j_gene: TRBJ2-3
abundance: .
d_gene: TRBD2
v_gene: TRBV7-6
len: 17

CDR3aa: CASSSLIGRNYGYTF
CDR3nt: TGTGCCAGCAGTTCCCTCATCGGCAGGAACTATGGCTACACCTTC
j_gene: TRBJ1-2
abundance: .
d_gene: .
v_gene: TRBV27
len: 15

CDR3aa: CASSLVVGQAYGYTF
CDR3nt: TGTGCCAGCAGCTTAGTCGTGGGGCAGGCCTATGGCTACACCTTC
j_gene: TRBJ1-2
abundance: .
d_gene: .
v_gene: TRBV7-9
len: 15

CDR3aa: CASSPSSGNNEQFF
CDR3nt: TGTGCCAGCTCACCGTCCAGCGGGAACAATGAGCAGTTCTTC
j_gene: TRBJ2-1
abundance: .
d_gene: TRBD2
v_gene: TRBV18
len: 14

CDR3aa: CATSSQDGYNEQFF
CDR3nt: TGTGCCACCAGCAGCCAAGATGGATACAATGAGCAGTTCTTC
j_gene: TRBJ2-1
abundance: .
d_gene: .
v_gene: TRBV15
len: 14

CDR3aa: CASSFRTGGGEKLFF
CDR3nt: TGTGCCAGCAGCTTCAGGACAGGGGGTGGTGAAAAACTGTTTTTT
j_gene: TRBJ1-4
abundance: .
d_gene: TRBD1
v_gene: TRBV7-2
len: 15

CDR3aa: CASSQAGNYGYTF
CDR3nt: TGCGCCAGCAGCCAAGCGGGGAACTATGGCTACACCTTC
j_gene: TRBJ1-2
abundance: .
d_gene: .
v_gene: TRBV4-3
len: 13

CDR3aa: CASSLVTANTEAFF
CDR3nt: TGCGCCAGCAGCTTGGTTACAGCAAACACTGAAGCTTTCTTT
j_gene: TRBJ1-1
abundance: .
d_gene: .
v_gene: TRBV5-1
len: 14

CDR3aa: CASSPRPLSYNEQFF
CDR3nt: TGCGCCAGCAGCCCGAGGCCGCTGTCCTACAATGAGCAGTTCTTC
j_gene: TRBJ2-1
abundance: .
d_gene: .
v_gene: TRBV5-1
len: 15

CDR3aa: CASSTIGLAGKNEQFF
CDR3nt: TGTGCCAGCAGCACGATTGGACTAGCGGGAAAGAATGAGCAGTTCTTC
j_gene: TRBJ2-1
abundance: .
d_gene: TRBD2
v_gene: TRBV9
len: 16

CDR3aa: CASSLQLSGAYEQYF
CDR3nt: TGTGCCAGTAGTCTTCAGCTTAGCGGGGCCTACGAGCAGTACTTC
j_gene: TRBJ2-7
abundance: .
d_gene: TRBD2
v_gene: TRBV19
len: 15

CDR3aa: CASSLEGGSHGYTF
CDR3nt: TGCGCCAGCAGCTTGGAAGGGGGATCCCATGGCTACACCTTC
j_gene: TRBJ1-2
abundance: .
d_gene: .
v_gene: TRBV5-1
len: 14

CDR3aa: CASSLDSRDVLNEKLFF
CDR3nt: TGTGCCAGCAGCTTAGACTCCAGGGACGTACTTAATGAAAAACTGTTTTTT
j_gene: TRBJ1-4
abundance: .
d_gene: .
v_gene: TRBV11-3
len: 17

CDR3aa: CASSPGPGYGYTF
CDR3nt: TGTGCCAGCAGTCCGGGGCCCGGCTATGGCTACACCTTC
j_gene: TRBJ1-2
abundance: .
d_gene: .
v_gene: TRBV11-3
len: 13

CDR3aa: CASSELASPTDTQYF
CDR3nt: TGTGCCAGCAGTGAATTGGCCTCCCCCACAGATACGCAGTATTTT
j_gene: TRBJ2-3
abundance: .
d_gene: .
v_gene: TRBV6-1
len: 15

CDR3aa: CASSLLTPGWTAQETQYF
CDR3nt: TGTGCCAGCAGCTTATTGACTCCCGGATGGACAGCACAAGAGACCCAGTACTTC
j_gene: TRBJ2-5
abundance: .
d_gene: .
v_gene: TRBV7-2
len: 18

CDR3aa: CASSLGAAGAAETQYF
CDR3nt: TGTGCCAGCAGCTTAGGAGCTGCAGGGGCAGCGGAGACCCAGTACTTC
j_gene: TRBJ2-5
abundance: .
d_gene: .
v_gene: TRBV7-6
len: 16

CDR3aa: CSAKRGMEAFF
CDR3nt: TGCAGTGCTAAGAGGGGTATGGAAGCTTTCTTT
j_gene: TRBJ1-1
abundance: .
d_gene: .
v_gene: TRBV20-1
len: 11

CDR3aa: CASSIDLTTEAFF
CDR3nt: TGTGCCAGTAGTATAGACCTAACCACTGAAGCTTTCTTT
j_gene: TRBJ1-1
abundance: .
d_gene: .
v_gene: TRBV19
len: 13

CDR3aa: CASSQGTGTDSPLHF
CDR3nt: TGTGCCAGCAGCCAAGGCACAGGGACCGATTCACCCCTCCACTTT
j_gene: TRBJ1-6
abundance: .
d_gene: .
v_gene: TRBV3-1/TRBV3-2
len: 15

CDR3aa: CASSIGTSFSDEQFF
CDR3nt: TGTGCCAGCAGCATTGGGACTAGTTTTAGTGATGAGCAGTTCTTC
j_gene: TRBJ2-1
abundance: few
d_gene: TRBD2
v_gene: TRBV7-9
len: 15

CDR3aa: CATSRGLGSNQPQHF
CDR3nt: TGTGCCACCAGCAGAGGGTTAGGTAGCAATCAGCCCCAGCATTTT
j_gene: TRBJ1-5
abundance: .
d_gene: .
v_gene: TRBV15
len: 15

CDR3aa: CASSYLDSSYEQYF
CDR3nt: TGTGCCAGCAGTTACCTGGACTCCTCCTACGAGCAGTACTTC
j_gene: TRBJ2-7
abundance: .
d_gene: .
v_gene: TRBV6-7
len: 14

CDR3aa: CAVNHARQETQYF
CDR3nt: TGTGCCGTGAACCACGCCCGGCAAGAGACCCAGTACTTC
j_gene: TRBJ2-5
abundance: .
d_gene: .
v_gene: TRBV10-3
len: 13

CDR3aa: CASSPWTLNTEAFF
CDR3nt: TGTGCCAGCAGTCCATGGACACTGAACACTGAAGCTTTCTTT
j_gene: TRBJ1-1
abundance: .
d_gene: .
v_gene: TRBV7-9
len: 14

CDR3aa: CASSLEGNYEQYF
CDR3nt: TGTGCCAGCAGCTTAGAGGGGAACTACGAGCAGTACTTC
j_gene: TRBJ2-7
abundance: .
d_gene: .
v_gene: TRBV11-2
len: 13

CDR3aa: CAISDLTYEQYF
CDR3nt: TGTGCCATCAGTGATCTGACCTACGAGCAGTACTTC
j_gene: TRBJ2-7
abundance: .
d_gene: .
v_gene: TRBV10-3
len: 12

CDR3aa: CASGIIATNEKLFF
CDR3nt: TGTGCCAGTGGGATCATTGCAACTAATGAAAAACTGTTTTTT
j_gene: TRBJ1-4
abundance: once
d_gene: .
v_gene: TRBV19
len: 14

CDR3aa: CASSQVTGAGHGYTF
CDR3nt: TGTGCCAGCAGCCAAGTGACGGGGGCAGGTCATGGCTACACCTTC
j_gene: TRBJ1-2
abundance: .
d_gene: .
v_gene: TRBV4-2
len: 15

CDR3aa: CASSLRTSDTQYF
CDR3nt: TGTGCCAGCAGCTTGAGGACCTCAGATACGCAGTATTTT
j_gene: TRBJ2-3
abundance: .
d_gene: .
v_gene: TRBV7-8
len: 13

CDR3aa: CASSLGPQGTTEAFF
CDR3nt: TGTGCCAGCAGCTTAGGCCCCCAGGGGACCACTGAAGCTTTCTTT
j_gene: TRBJ1-1
abundance: .
d_gene: .
v_gene: TRBV7-2
len: 15

CDR3aa: CASTPKGDEQFF
CDR3nt: TGTGCCAGCACCCCGAAGGGGGATGAGCAGTTCTTC
j_gene: TRBJ2-1
abundance: .
d_gene: .
v_gene: TRBV6-5
len: 12

CDR3aa: CASSFNIKMNTEAFF
CDR3nt: TGTGCCAGCAGTTTCAACATCAAAATGAACACTGAAGCTTTCTTT
j_gene: TRBJ1-1
abundance: .
d_gene: .
v_gene: TRBV27
len: 15

CDR3aa: CASSLTGRGEQYF
CDR3nt: TGTGCCAGCAGCTTAACGGGGAGGGGCGAGCAGTACTTC
j_gene: TRBJ2-7
abundance: once
d_gene: TRBD2
v_gene: TRBV7-3
len: 13

CDR3aa: CASKGQNFYGYTF
CDR3nt: TGTGCCAGCAAGGGACAGAATTTCTATGGCTACACCTTC
j_gene: TRBJ1-2
abundance: .
d_gene: TRBD1
v_gene: TRBV27
len: 13

CDR3aa: CASSQGSPPRNEQFF
CDR3nt: TGTGCCAGCAGCCAAGGGTCTCCCCCAAGAAATGAGCAGTTCTTC
j_gene: TRBJ2-1
abundance: .
d_gene: .
v_gene: TRBV3-1/TRBV3-2
len: 15

CDR3aa: CASSWGQDSNQPQHF
CDR3nt: TGTGCCAGCAGCTGGGGACAGGATAGCAATCAGCCCCAGCATTTT
j_gene: TRBJ1-5
abundance: .
d_gene: TRBD1
v_gene: TRBV5-6
len: 15

CDR3aa: CASSESLGSLAKNIQYF
CDR3nt: TGTGCCAGCAGCGAGTCCCTGGGAAGTCTAGCCAAAAACATTCAGTACTTC
j_gene: TRBJ2-4
abundance: .
d_gene: .
v_gene: TRBV11-2
len: 17

CDR3aa: CASSLGRHINYGYTF
CDR3nt: TGTGCCAGCAGCTTGGGAAGACACATTAACTATGGCTACACCTTC
j_gene: TRBJ1-2
abundance: .
d_gene: .
v_gene: TRBV5-6
len: 15

CDR3aa: CASSIGRQGQFF
CDR3nt: TGTGCCAGTAGTATAGGAAGGCAGGGGCAGTTCTTC
j_gene: TRBJ2-1
abundance: .
d_gene: .
v_gene: TRBV19
len: 12

CDR3aa: CASRRGEIYTF
CDR3nt: TGTGCCAGCAGACGCGGGGAAATCTACACCTTC
j_gene: TRBJ1-2
abundance: .
d_gene: .
v_gene: TRBV27
len: 11

CDR3aa: CSVELAVNTGELFF
CDR3nt: TGCAGCGTTGAGCTAGCGGTCAACACCGGGGAGCTGTTTTTT
j_gene: TRBJ2-2
abundance: .
d_gene: TRBD2
v_gene: TRBV29-1
len: 14

CDR3aa: CAISGDTALGYGYTF
CDR3nt: TGTGCCATCAGTGGAGACACGGCCTTGGGCTATGGCTACACCTTC
j_gene: TRBJ1-2
abundance: .
d_gene: .
v_gene: TRBV10-3
len: 15

CDR3aa: CASSLSAADTQYF
CDR3nt: TGTGCCAGCAGCTTATCAGCTGCAGATACGCAGTATTTT
j_gene: TRBJ2-3
abundance: .
d_gene: .
v_gene: TRBV13
len: 13

CDR3aa: CASSGMTRKLYSYEQYF
CDR3nt: TGCGCCAGCAGTGGTATGACCCGGAAGCTCTACTCCTACGAGCAGTACTTC
j_gene: TRBJ2-7
abundance: .
d_gene: .
v_gene: TRBV10-2
len: 17

CDR3aa: CASSLQGNQPQHF
CDR3nt: TGTGCCAGCAGCTTACAGGGCAATCAGCCCCAGCATTTT
j_gene: TRBJ1-5
abundance: .
d_gene: .
v_gene: TRBV6-5
len: 13

CDR3aa: CASSHGGYNEQFF
CDR3nt: TGTGCCAGCAGCCACGGGGGCTACAATGAGCAGTTCTTC
j_gene: TRBJ2-1
abundance: once
d_gene: .
v_gene: TRBV6-7
len: 13

CDR3aa: CASSHRQGINEKLFF
CDR3nt: TGTGCCAGCAGCCACAGACAGGGGATTAATGAAAAACTGTTTTTT
j_gene: TRBJ1-4
abundance: .
d_gene: TRBD1
v_gene: TRBV3-1/TRBV3-2
len: 15

CDR3aa: CASSLGKGNLHF
CDR3nt: TGTGCCAGCAGCTTAGGGAAGGGGAACCTCCACTTT
j_gene: TRBJ1-6
abundance: .
d_gene: .
v_gene: TRBV13
len: 12

CDR3aa: CASSDRAQFERGYTF
CDR3nt: TGTGCCAGCAGTGACCGAGCCCAATTCGAGCGGGGCTACACCTTC
j_gene: TRBJ1-2
abundance: .
d_gene: .
v_gene: TRBV6-1
len: 15

CDR3aa: CASSLRGTSGNSYNEQFF
CDR3nt: TGCGCCAGCAGCTTGAGGGGGACTAGCGGGAACTCCTACAATGAGCAGTTCTTC
j_gene: TRBJ2-1
abundance: .
d_gene: TRBD2
v_gene: TRBV5-1
len: 18

CDR3aa: CASSRTGRNQPQHF
CDR3nt: TGTGCCAGCAGTCGGACAGGGCGAAATCAGCCCCAGCATTTT
j_gene: TRBJ1-5
abundance: .
d_gene: TRBD1
v_gene: TRBV11-2
len: 14

CDR3aa: CASSQLTEAYGYTF
CDR3nt: TGCGCCAGCAGCCAACTCACAGAGGCCTATGGCTACACCTTC
j_gene: TRBJ1-2
abundance: .
d_gene: .
v_gene: TRBV4-1
len: 14

CDR3aa: CASSPSGIHNEQFF
CDR3nt: TGTGCCAGCAGCCCTAGCGGGATCCACAATGAGCAGTTCTTC
j_gene: TRBJ2-1
abundance: .
d_gene: TRBD2
v_gene: TRBV3-1/TRBV3-2
len: 14